The source of this TCR beta chain is a study of shared clonotypes between healthy human individuals (dated by TCRdb to about 2020). Regarding the complete study: A few men and two women, aged 18 to 49 years, made up the cohort. For each donor, CD4 naive and CD4 memory were each run on three plates, CD8 naive on two plates, and CD8 memory on one plate. The study deeply sequenced blood TCR repertoires of several healthy adults to estimate repertoire size and the extent of clonotype sharing between individuals. To increase sequencing depth and limit assay-specific biases, TCR repertoire library preparation and sequencing were carried out by different laboratories using diverse techniques. Between about 0.94 and 8.9 billion PBMCs per donor were obtained by leukapheresis.

A remark on this clone: Its binding antigen is unknown. No base qualities exist here, and no much larger clone lies one base off it.

Using the deep immunoSEQ assay, TCR CDR3 regions were amplified from genomic DNA by multiplex PCR. Extracted genomic DNA from each cell subset was spread evenly across all wells of several immunoSEQ 96-well plates, with each plate serving as a replicate. For sorted subsets, about 200 ng genomic DNA, equal to tens of thousands of T cell genomes, was loaded into each replicate PCR. The purified libraries were quantified using a Qubit 3.0 fluorometer, sized with a Bioanalyzer 2100, and then quantified again using the KAPA Library Quantification kit. Every immunoSEQ 96-well plate was sequenced on a separate single-read 150-cycle Illumina NextSeq 550 flow cell. As for the authors' bioinformatics: Because only junctional sequences without quality scores were contained in the immunoSEQ output, filtering matching that applied to full-length reads could not be performed. Sequences were annotated with PyIR, a Python wrapper for IgBLAST v1.9, and V/J genes and CDR3 were assigned using IMGT germline references. Reads were filtered out if the reads had weak V/J assignments (E-value above 1e-6), no CDR3, stop codons, out-of-frame junctions, or ambiguous translated residues. V3J clonotypes were defined as sequences sharing the same inferred V gene, J gene, and CDR3 amino acid sequence. To compute the percentage overlap between repertoires, the number of shared unique clonotypes was divided by the size of the smaller repertoire. Three approaches were used to assess repertoire richness: RTK rarefaction, the Chao1 estimator, and Recon v2.1 estimates of unobserved clonotypes. For all TCRbeta clonotypes obtained by the gDNA method from several donors, generation probabilities were computed with OLGA. TCRdb obtained this table from immuneACCESS and retained in-frame rearrangements with V and J assigned. These tables miss some clones; where compared with another copy, unresolved V genes account for less than half of the shortfall, and the remainder is unexplained. That table gives V, J and clone size, and the DNA gave D and trimming. This sample holds approximately 640,000 clones; about three quarters were observed only once. The ten largest account for about 2% of the sample.

General findings and caveats noted by the study authors: When several donors were compared, the shared fraction of clonotypes was 5% to 6.5% for naive CD4, approximately 3.5% for naive CD8, 2.3% for memory CD4, and around 0.4% for memory CD8. Only blood was sampled, and tissue TCR repertoires likely differ from those in blood. The genetic and exposure-history diversity represented was limited by the small number of donors. Pairwise subsampling indicated that sequencing depth was expected to affect the degree of clonotype sharing among donors. Estimated clonotype richness was generally larger for naive than for memory subsets. Rarefaction of sorted-subset datasets indicated incomplete sequencing despite the large sequencing depth. Compared with non-shared clonotypes, the clonotypes found in all four sorted-subset donors had higher generation probabilities.

The junction shows trimming of 3 bases on V and 2 bases on J, plus 20 bases between the germline ends. According to the germline V gene (reference sequence), CDR1 reads MNHEY and CDR2 reads SMNVEV. The CDR3 has 17 amino acids, counting the end cysteine and phenylalanine. Only the CDR3 DNA stays, 51 bases, in frame from base 1. The donors were healthy, HIV-negative adults who had no recently reported acute infections or vaccinations. Only Caucasian adults living in Nashville, Tennessee, USA were represented among the donors. CD4+ T cells were enriched through magnetic negative selection, after which naive cells were positively selected on CD45RA and the remaining negative fraction served as the memory subset. Blood was obtained by leukapheresis, after which PBMCs were separated by Ficoll-Histopaque density gradient centrifugation and cryopreserved in liquid nitrogen vapor phase. Analytical flow cytometry was used to check the purity and quantity of every magnetically sorted T cell population. Genomic DNA was isolated from every sorted fraction and measured by UV absorbance on a Nanodrop 2000c.

In this chain, TRBV27 is recombined with TRBJ2-7; a tentative D call is TRBD1 (6 bases match). This receptor was identified in a woman in her thirties in good health. The sequenced sample was memory CD4+ T cells sorted from blood. The sample's cell subset or site, from its label and the paper: CD45RA-negative fraction. The nucleotides are TGTGCCAGCAGTTTTTTTGTCTCGAGGGACACGACCTACGAGCAGTACTTC. Its coded protein is CASSFFVSRDTTYEQYF.